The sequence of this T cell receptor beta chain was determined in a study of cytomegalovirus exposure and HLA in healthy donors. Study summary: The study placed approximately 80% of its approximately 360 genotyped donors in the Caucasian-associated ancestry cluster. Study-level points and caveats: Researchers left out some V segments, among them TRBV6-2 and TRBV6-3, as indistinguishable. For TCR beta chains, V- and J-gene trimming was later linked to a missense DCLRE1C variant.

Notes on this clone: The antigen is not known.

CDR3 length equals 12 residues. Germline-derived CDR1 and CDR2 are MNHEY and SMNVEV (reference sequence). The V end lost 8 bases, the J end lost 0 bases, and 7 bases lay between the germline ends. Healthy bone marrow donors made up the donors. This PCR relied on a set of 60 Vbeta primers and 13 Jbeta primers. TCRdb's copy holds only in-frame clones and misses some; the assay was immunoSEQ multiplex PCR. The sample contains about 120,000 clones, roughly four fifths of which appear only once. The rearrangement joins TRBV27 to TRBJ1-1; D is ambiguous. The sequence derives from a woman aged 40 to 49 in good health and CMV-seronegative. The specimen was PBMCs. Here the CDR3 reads CASGSLNTEAFF. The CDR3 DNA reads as TGTGCCAGCGGCTCACTGAACACTGAAGCTTTCTTT.